What follows are 22 T cell receptor beta chains derived from one specimen sequenced in a study of metastatic and nonmetastatic thyroid tumors. With MiXCR, TCRdb called clones anew from the PCR reads. The table includes over 50,000 clones, 25% to 35% detected once. Thyroid surgery was preceded by no treatment in any patient. The sample consisted of blood. The receptors derive from a female donor with papillary thyroid cancer or a benign thyroid nodule (not recorded which). Some clones in this sample may be carry-over from other donors' samples.

This clone was counted a few times. The chain combines TRBV27 with TRBJ2-1, with 11 bases matching TRBD1. The germline V gene encodes CDR1 MNHEY and CDR2 SMNVEV (reference sequence). Trimming cost V 7 bases and J 6 bases; bases outside gene matches: 5. This CDR3 has 14 residues. The CDR3 loop reads CASTRDRGGNEQFF. The CDR3 coding sequence is TGTGCCAGCACCCGGGACAGGGGGGGCAATGAGCAGTTCTTC.

This clone was observed a handful of times. The rearrangement joins TRBV6-5 to TRBJ2-1; 9 nucleotides line up with TRBD1. Germline loops: CDR1 MNHEY, CDR2 SVGAGI. The CDR3 is made up of 16 amino acids. The V and J ends lost 4 bases and 5 bases, in that order; junction bases with no gene match: 9. The CDR3 loop is CASSWTGDWSNNEQFF. In nucleotides, the CDR3 is TGTGCCAGCAGTTGGACAGGGGATTGGTCGAACAATGAGCAGTTCTTC.

The CDR3 sequence is CASSQGGSESGANVLTF. The CDR3 DNA reads as TGTGCCAGCAGCCAAGGGGGTAGCGAGTCTGGGGCCAACGTCCTGACTTTC. V and J are TRBV4-2 and TRBJ2-6; perhaps TRBD2 as D (5 bases). With 1 base removed from V and 1 base from J, the gap between germline ends came to 11 bases. Germline-derived CDR1 and CDR2 are LGHNA and YNFKEQ. The CDR3 totals 17 residues.

The chain recombines TRBV13 with TRBJ2-3, with D possibly being TRBD2 (7 bases). The CDR3 has 15 residues. Per the germline V gene, CDR1 is PRHDT and CDR2 is FYEKMQ (reference sequence). Trimming took off 3 bases at V and 4 bases at J, with 14 bases between the two ends. CDR3 residues: CASSFEGGRADTQYF. Here the CDR3 DNA reads TGTGCCAGCAGCTTCGAGGGGGGGCGTGCAGATACGCAGTATTTT.

This clone was observed at least ten times. The genes are TRBV20-1 and TRBJ1-6, with D possibly TRBD1 on 6 matching bases. CDR1 is DFQATT and CDR2 is SNEGSKA in the germline V gene (reference sequence). V was cut by 6 bases and J by 6 bases, with 18 bases left in between. The CDR3 has 15 residues. The CDR3: CSAPKGQPLNSPLHF. The CDR3 region has the DNA TGCAGTGCCCCCAAGGGACAACCGCTTAATTCACCCCTCCACTTT.

In this sample, this clone turned up a few times. V and J are TRBV5-6 and TRBJ2-5, with 8 bases lining up with TRBD1. The J segment lost 3 bases and the V segment lost 1 base, leaving 14 bases of the junction unmatched. Germline V gene lookup returns CDR1 SGHDT and CDR2 YYEEEE. This CDR3 has 18 residues. The CDR3 reads CASSLTPGSADREETQYF. The CDR3 DNA reads TGTGCCAGCAGCTTGACTCCCGGTAGCGCGGACAGGGAAGAGACCCAGTACTTC. The variable domain in full, completed from reference TRBV5-6 and TRBJ2-5, reads DAGVTQSPTHLIKTRGQQVTLRCSPKSGHDTVSWYQQALGQGPQFIFQYYEEEERQRGNFPDRFSGHQFPNYSSELNVNALLLGDSALYLCASSLTPGSADREETQYFGPGTRLLVL.

This chain connects TRBV15 to TRBJ1-2; 10 nucleotides match TRBD1. V was pared by 5 bases and J by 5 bases, with 5 bases of the junction left unmatched. This CDR3 contains 14 residues. Germline V CDR1 and CDR2: LNHNV, YYDKDF (reference sequence). The chain's CDR3 is CATSYGQGEYGYTF. The CDR3 DNA sequence: TGTGCCACCAGCTATGGACAGGGGGAGTATGGCTACACCTTC.

This clone was recorded a few times. The chain joins TRBV6-4 to TRBJ2-2; 12 bases fit TRBD2. This CDR3 spans 15 amino acids. Unmatched junction bases numbered 2, after V lost 5 bases and J lost 4 bases. CDR1 and CDR2 (germline): MRHNA, SNTAGT. As DNA, the CDR3 is TGTGCCAGCAGTAGGACTAGCGGGGTCACCGGGGAGCTGTTTTTT. The encoded protein is CASSRTSGVTGELFF.

In its sample, this clone was seen a few times. The V gene is TRBV20-1, the J gene TRBJ2-5, with D possibly TRBD2 on 7 matching bases. Trimming cost V 6 bases and J 5 bases, with 19 bases left between them. CDR1 and CDR2 from the germline V gene are DFQATT and SNEGSKA (reference sequence). The CDR3 runs to 14 residues. The CDR3 nucleotides read TGCAGTGCCGTAGGGGGGGCCAACGGGGAGACCCAGTACTTC. Protein product: CSAVGGANGETQYF.

The rearrangement joins TRBV24-1 to TRBJ2-7; D is ambiguous. The CDR3 contains 15 residues. The germline gives CDR1 KGHDR, CDR2 SFDVKD. The ends were cut back, 3 bases at V and 0 bases at J, with 11 bases in the middle. CDR3 residues: CATSDPRTNSYEQYF. The CDR3 nucleotides are TGTGCCACCAGTGATCCTAGGACGAACTCCTACGAGCAGTACTTC.

The chain employs TRBV11-2 and TRBJ1-1; D ambiguous. Germline CDR1 reads SGHAT; CDR2 reads FQNNGV. Trimming removed 4 bases at V and 2 bases at J, with 14 bases between. CDR3 length equals 15 residues. CDR3 in amino acids: CASSYPMGTNTEAFF. The CDR3 nucleotides read TGTGCCAGCAGCTACCCGATGGGTACAAACACTGAAGCTTTCTTT. The variable domain in full, with the rest retrieved from reference TRBV11-2 and TRBJ1-1, is EAGVAQSPRYKIIEKRQSVAFWCNPISGHATLYWYQQILGQGPKLLIQFQNNGVVDDSQLPKDRFSAERLKGVDSTLKIQPAKLEDSAVYLCASSYPMGTNTEAFFGQGTRLTVV.

V gene TRBV6-1 combines with J gene TRBJ2-3; TRBD2 aligns across 8 bases. CDR1 is MNHNS, CDR2 SASEGT, per germline. The junction had 4 bases not matched to a gene; V was cut back by 1 base and J by 1 base. The CDR3 is 16 amino acids. The CDR3 reads CASSEEAGGGTDTQYF. CDR3 DNA sequence: TGTGCCAGCAGTGAAGAGGCGGGAGGCGGCACAGATACGCAGTATTTT.

For this clone: One junction end disagrees with the germline gene, perhaps due to a read error. Other DNA sequences in the same sample also yield this CDR3. The CDR3 here is CASARSGNNEQFF. CDR3 bases: TGCGCCAGCGCTCGATCGGGAAACAATGAACAGTTCTTC. The rearrangement links TRBV5-1 to TRBJ2-1; D is perhaps TRBD2 (5 bases). Looked up from germline, CDR1 is SGHRS and CDR2 is YFSETQ. CDR3 length: 13 residues.

This clone showed up many times. The chain is built from TRBV13 and TRBJ2-3; D not certain. Deletions cut 5 bases from V and 3 bases from J, with 18 bases between. CDR1 PRHDT and CDR2 FYEKMQ come from the germline V gene (reference sequence). This CDR3 has 16 amino acids. The CDR3: CASSLGRGALTDTQYF. CDR3 DNA: TGTGCCAGCAGCCTTGGAAGAGGTGCGTTGACAGATACGCAGTATTTT.

This clone has at least ten counts. A much more abundant neighbour one base away suggests this may be a read error. The rearrangement joins TRBV27 to TRBJ2-1; 7 nucleotides line up with TRBD1. CDR1 MNHEY and CDR2 SMNVEV come from the germline V gene (reference sequence). This CDR3 contains 16 residues. DNA of the CDR3: TGTGCCAGCAGTGCCCCGACAGGGACCGTAGGGGATGAGCAGTCCTTC. Protein: CASSAPTGTVGDEQSF.

This clone has at least ten counts. V usage is TRBV10-3 and J usage is TRBJ1-2; 9 nucleotides align to TRBD1. Germline V gene lookup returns CDR1 ENHRY and CDR2 SYGVKD. This CDR3 contains 16 residues. The V gene end was trimmed by 2 bases and the J gene end by 8 bases; junction bases not matched to a gene: 12. The CDR3: CAISEIGSHRGQGYTF. DNA for the CDR3: TGTGCCATCAGTGAGATAGGGTCCCACAGGGGGCAAGGCTACACCTTC.

This clone was counted between two and nine times. V and J are TRBV27 and TRBJ2-3; D is perhaps TRBD2 (5 bases). There are 14 residues in the CDR3. Trimming pared 3 bases from V and 4 bases from J, leaving 11 bases between. CDR1 and CDR2 (germline): MNHEY, SMNVEV (reference sequence). CDR3 amino acids: CASSFEGSADTQYF. CDR3 nucleotide sequence: TGTGCCAGCAGTTTCGAAGGGAGCGCAGATACGCAGTATTTT.

The J gene is TRBJ2-7, the V gene TRBV7-2; 7 nucleotides agree with TRBD2. The CDR3 length is 14 residues. Unmatched junction bases numbered 6, after V lost 6 bases and J lost 1 base. Germline V gives CDR1 SGHTA, CDR2 FQGNSA. CDR3 sequence: CASRPGGGSYEQYF. The DNA of the CDR3 is TGTGCCAGCAGACCTGGCGGGGGATCCTACGAGCAGTACTTC.

The gene calls are TRBV4-1 and TRBJ2-7, with 11 bases matching TRBD1. The CDR3 consists of 15 residues. The J segment lost 2 bases and the V segment lost 6 bases, leaving 6 bases of the junction unmatched. Germline V lookup: CDR1 MGHRA, CDR2 YSYEKL. The CDR3 nucleotides read TGCGCCAGCAGTCCCGGGACAGGGGGGACCTACGAGCAGTACTTC. Translated, it gives CASSPGTGGTYEQYF.

By frequency in the sample, this clone is medium-sized. The chain employs TRBV6-4 and TRBJ2-2, with D perhaps matching TRBD1 (5 bases). This CDR3 comprises 13 residues. Trimming took 0 bases from V and 6 from J, leaving 5 bases between them. Per germline, CDR1 MRHNA and CDR2 SNTAGT. The CDR3 coding sequence is TGTGCCAGCAGTGACTCAGGGGCCGGGGAGCTGTTTTTT. Residues: CASSDSGAGELFF.

The chain joins TRBV9 to TRBJ1-1, with D possibly being TRBD1 (5 bases). The CDR3 runs to 15 residues. Per germline, CDR1 SGDLS and CDR2 YYNGEE. Trimming pared 2 bases from V and 1 base from J, leaving 12 bases between. Written as DNA, the CDR3 is TGTGCCAGCAGCGTGGGGCCCAACTCGAACACTGAAGCTTTCTTT. It specifies CASSVGPNSNTEAFF.

In this sample, this clone turned up a few times. The chain combines TRBV6-1 with TRBJ2-7; the match to TRBD1 covers 9 bases. J was trimmed by 2 bases and V by 8 bases; bases with no gene match: 7. The CDR3 has 14 residues. Germline V CDR1 and CDR2: MNHNS, SASEGT. The CDR3 sequence is CASGPGTGTYEQYF. The CDR3 region has the DNA TGTGCCAGCGGTCCGGGGACAGGGACCTACGAGCAGTACTTC.